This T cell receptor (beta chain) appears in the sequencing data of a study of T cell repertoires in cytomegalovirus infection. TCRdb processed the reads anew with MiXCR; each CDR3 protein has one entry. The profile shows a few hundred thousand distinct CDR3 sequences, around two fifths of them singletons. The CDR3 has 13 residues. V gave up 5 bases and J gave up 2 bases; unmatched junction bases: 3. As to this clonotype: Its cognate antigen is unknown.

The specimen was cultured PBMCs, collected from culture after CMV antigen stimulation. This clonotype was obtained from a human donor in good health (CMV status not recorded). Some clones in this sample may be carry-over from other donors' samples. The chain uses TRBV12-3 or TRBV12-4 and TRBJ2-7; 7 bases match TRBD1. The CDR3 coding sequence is TGTGCCAGCAGTGGGACAGTAACCTACGAGCAGTACTTC. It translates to CASSGTVTYEQYF.